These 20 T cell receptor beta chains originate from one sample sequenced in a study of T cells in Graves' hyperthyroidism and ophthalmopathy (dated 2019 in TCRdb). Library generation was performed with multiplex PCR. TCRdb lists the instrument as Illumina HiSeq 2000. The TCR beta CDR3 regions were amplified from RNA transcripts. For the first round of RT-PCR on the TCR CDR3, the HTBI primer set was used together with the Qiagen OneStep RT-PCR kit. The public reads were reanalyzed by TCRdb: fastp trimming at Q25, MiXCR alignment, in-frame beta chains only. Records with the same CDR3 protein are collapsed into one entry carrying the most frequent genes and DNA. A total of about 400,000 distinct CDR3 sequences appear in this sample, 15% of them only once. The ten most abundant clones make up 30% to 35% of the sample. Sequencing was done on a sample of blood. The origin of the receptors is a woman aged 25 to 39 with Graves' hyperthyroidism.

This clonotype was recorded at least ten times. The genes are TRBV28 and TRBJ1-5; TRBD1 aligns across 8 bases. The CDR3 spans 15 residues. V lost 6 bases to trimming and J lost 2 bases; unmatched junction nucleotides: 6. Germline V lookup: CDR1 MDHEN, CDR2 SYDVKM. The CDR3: CASSPDRVRNQPQHF. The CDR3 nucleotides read TGTGCCAGCAGCCCGGACAGGGTTCGCAATCAGCCCCAGCATTTT.

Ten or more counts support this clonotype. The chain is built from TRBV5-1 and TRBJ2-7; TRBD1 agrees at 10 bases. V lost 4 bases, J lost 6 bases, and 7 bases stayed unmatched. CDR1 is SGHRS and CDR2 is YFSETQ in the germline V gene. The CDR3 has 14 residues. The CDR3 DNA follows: TGCGCCAGCAGCCGGACAGGGGGAAGCTTCGAGCAGTACTTC. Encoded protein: CASSRTGGSFEQYF. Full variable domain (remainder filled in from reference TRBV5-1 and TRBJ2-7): KAGVTQTPRYLIKTRGQQVTLSCSPISGHRSVSWYQQTPGQGLQFLFEYFSETQRNKGNFPGRFSGRQFSNSRSEMNVSTLELGDSALYLCASSRTGGSFEQYFGPGTRLTVT.

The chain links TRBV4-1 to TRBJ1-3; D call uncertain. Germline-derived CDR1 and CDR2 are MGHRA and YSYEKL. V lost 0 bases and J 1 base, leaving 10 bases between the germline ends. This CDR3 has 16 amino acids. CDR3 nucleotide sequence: TGCGCCAGCAGCCAAGAGCGGACCGAGTCTGGAAACACCATATATTTT. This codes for CASSQERTESGNTIYF.

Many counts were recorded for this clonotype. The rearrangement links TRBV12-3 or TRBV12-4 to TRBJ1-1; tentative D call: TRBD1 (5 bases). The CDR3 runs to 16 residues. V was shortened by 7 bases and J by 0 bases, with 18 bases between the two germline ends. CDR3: CASTQGRAGVNTEAFF. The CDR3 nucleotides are TGTGCCAGCACCCAAGGCAGGGCGGGGGTGAACACTGAAGCTTTCTTT.

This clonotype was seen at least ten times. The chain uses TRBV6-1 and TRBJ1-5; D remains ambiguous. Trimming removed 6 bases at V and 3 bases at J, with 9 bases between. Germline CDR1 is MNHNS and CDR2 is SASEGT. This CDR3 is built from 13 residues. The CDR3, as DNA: TGTGCCAGCAGCCACACAGACAATCAGCCCCAGCATTTT. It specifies CASSHTDNQPQHF.

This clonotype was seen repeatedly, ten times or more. This CDR3 reads CACSAGMVNTEAFF. DNA of the CDR3: TGTGCCTGCTCGGCTGGTATGGTGAACACTGAAGCTTTCTTT. This sequence joins TRBV12-3 or TRBV12-4 and TRBJ1-1; unclear D gene. V shed 11 bases and J shed 0 bases, with 16 bases lying between them. This CDR3 has 14 amino acids.

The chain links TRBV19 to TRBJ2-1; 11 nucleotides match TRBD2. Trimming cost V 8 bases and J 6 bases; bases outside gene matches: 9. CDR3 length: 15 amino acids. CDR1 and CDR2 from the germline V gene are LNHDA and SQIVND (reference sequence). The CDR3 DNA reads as TGTGCCAGTTGCACCACTAGCGGGAGTTTCAATGAGCAGTTCTTC. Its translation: CASCTTSGSFNEQFF.

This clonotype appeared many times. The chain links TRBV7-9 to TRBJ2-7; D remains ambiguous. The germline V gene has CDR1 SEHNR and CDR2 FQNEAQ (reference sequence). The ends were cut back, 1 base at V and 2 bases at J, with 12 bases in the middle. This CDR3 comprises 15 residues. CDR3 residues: CASSLVKGIPYEQYF. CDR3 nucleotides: TGTGCCAGCAGCTTAGTGAAGGGAATCCCCTACGAGCAGTACTTC.

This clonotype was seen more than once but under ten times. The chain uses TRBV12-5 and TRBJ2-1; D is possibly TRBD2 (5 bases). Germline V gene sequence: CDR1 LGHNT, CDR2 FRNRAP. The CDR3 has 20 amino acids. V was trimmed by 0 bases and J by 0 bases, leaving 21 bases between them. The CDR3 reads CASGLVDGVQTSSSYNEQFF. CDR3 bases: TGTGCTAGTGGTTTGGTAGACGGGGTTCAGACGTCGAGCTCCTACAATGAGCAGTTCTTC.

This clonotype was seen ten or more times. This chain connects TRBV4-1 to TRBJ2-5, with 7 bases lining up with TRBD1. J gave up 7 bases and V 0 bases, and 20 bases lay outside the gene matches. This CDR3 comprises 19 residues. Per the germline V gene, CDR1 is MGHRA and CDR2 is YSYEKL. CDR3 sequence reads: CASSQDSQGLRDRDVTQYF. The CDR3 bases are TGCGCCAGCAGCCAAGATTCGCAGGGGTTGAGAGACAGGGATGTGACCCAGTACTTC.

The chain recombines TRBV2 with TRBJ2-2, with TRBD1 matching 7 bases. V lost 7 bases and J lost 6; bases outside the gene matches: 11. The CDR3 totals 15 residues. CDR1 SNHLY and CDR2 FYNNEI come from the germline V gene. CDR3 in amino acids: CASTEMTGSSGELFF. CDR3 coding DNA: TGTGCCAGCACGGAAATGACAGGGTCGTCCGGGGAGCTGTTTTTT.

CDR3: CASSARTSGGETQYF. DNA for the CDR3: TGTGCCAGCAGCGCCCGGACTAGCGGGGGGGAGACCCAGTACTTC. The chain employs TRBV5-4 and TRBJ2-5; 14 bases line up with TRBD2. This CDR3 is built from 15 residues. CDR1 and CDR2 (germline): SGHNT, YYREEE (reference sequence). The V gene end was trimmed by 4 bases and the J gene end by 5 bases; junction bases not matched to a gene: 4.

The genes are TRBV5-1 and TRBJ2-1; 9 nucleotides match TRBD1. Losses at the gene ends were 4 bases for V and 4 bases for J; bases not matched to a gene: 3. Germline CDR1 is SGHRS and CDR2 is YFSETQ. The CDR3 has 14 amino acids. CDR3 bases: TGCGCCAGCAGCCGGGACAGGGAATACAATGAGCAGTTCTTC. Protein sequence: CASSRDREYNEQFF.

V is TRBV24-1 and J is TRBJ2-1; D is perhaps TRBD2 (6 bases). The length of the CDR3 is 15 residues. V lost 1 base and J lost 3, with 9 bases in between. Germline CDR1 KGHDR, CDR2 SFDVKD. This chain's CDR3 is CATSDFRGNYNEQFF. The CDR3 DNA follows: TGTGCCACCAGTGATTTTCGGGGGAACTACAATGAGCAGTTCTTC.

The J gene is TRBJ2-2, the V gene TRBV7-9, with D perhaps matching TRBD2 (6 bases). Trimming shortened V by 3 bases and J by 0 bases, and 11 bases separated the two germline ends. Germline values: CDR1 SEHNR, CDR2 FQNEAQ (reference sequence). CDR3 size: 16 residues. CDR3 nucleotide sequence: TGTGCCAGCAGCTTTTCACCGGGAGCGAACACCGGGGAGCTGTTTTTT. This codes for CASSFSPGANTGELFF. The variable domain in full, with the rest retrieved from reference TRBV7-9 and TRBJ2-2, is DTGVSQNPRHKITKRGQNVTFRCDPISEHNRLYWYRQTLGQGPEFLTYFQNEAQLEKSRLLSDRFSAERPKGSFSTLEIQRTEQGDSAMYLCASSFSPGANTGELFFGEGSRLTVL.

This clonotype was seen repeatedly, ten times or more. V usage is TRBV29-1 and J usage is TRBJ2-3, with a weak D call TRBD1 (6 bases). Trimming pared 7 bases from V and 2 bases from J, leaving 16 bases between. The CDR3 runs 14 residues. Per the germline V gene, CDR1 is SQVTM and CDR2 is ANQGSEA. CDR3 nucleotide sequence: TGCAGCGCTGATAGACAGGCCAACACAGATACGCAGTATTTT. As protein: CSADRQANTDTQYF.

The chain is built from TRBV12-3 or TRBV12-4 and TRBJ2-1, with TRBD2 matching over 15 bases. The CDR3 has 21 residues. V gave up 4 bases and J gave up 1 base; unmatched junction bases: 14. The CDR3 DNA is TGTGCCAGCAGTTCTCGAACGATAAGGACTAGCGGGAGGGAGTCCTACAATGAGCAGTTCTTC. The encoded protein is CASSSRTIRTSGRESYNEQFF.

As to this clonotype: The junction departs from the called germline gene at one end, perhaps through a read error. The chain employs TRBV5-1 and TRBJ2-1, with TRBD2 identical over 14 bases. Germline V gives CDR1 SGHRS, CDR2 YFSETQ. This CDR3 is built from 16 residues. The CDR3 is CGSSASGTSGSNEQFF. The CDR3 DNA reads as TGCGGCAGCAGCGCGTCCGGGACTAGCGGGAGTAATGAGCAGTTCTTC.

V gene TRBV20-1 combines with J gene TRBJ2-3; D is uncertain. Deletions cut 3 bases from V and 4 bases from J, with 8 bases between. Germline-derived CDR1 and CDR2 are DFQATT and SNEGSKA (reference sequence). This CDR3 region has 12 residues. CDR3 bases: TGCAGTGCTAGGATCCTATCAGATACGCAGTATTTT. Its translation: CSARILSDTQYF.

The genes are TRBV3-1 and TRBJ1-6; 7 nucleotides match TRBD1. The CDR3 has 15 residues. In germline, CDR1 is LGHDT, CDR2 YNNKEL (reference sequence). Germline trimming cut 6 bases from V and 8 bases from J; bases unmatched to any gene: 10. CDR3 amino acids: CASSPRDREHSPLHF. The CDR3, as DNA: TGTGCCAGCAGTCCCCGGGACAGAGAGCATTCACCCCTCCACTTT.